This T cell receptor (beta chain) was sequenced in a study of Graves' ophthalmopathy and Graves' hyperthyroidism. Amplification from RNA transcripts yielded the TCR beta CDR3 regions. RT-PCR was first run with HTBI primers, then multiplex PCR in a second round. TCRdb independently ran MiXCR on the multiplex PCR reads; one entry per CDR3 protein. The table lists around 660,000 distinct CDR3 sequences, roughly 41% of them singletons, with 3% to 3.5% in the top ten. The CDR3 is 13 amino acids. The V gene's germline CDR1 is SSHAT and CDR2 FNYEAQ (reference sequence). Deletions cut 5 bases from V and 7 bases from J, with 14 bases between.

The receptor comes from an adult man with Graves' ophthalmopathy. Sample: peripheral blood. The rearrangement joins TRBV7-7 to TRBJ1-2; D not certain. CDR3 region: CASSPWPEGGYTF. As DNA, the CDR3 is TGTGCCAGCAGCCCATGGCCCGAGGGTGGCTACACCTTC.